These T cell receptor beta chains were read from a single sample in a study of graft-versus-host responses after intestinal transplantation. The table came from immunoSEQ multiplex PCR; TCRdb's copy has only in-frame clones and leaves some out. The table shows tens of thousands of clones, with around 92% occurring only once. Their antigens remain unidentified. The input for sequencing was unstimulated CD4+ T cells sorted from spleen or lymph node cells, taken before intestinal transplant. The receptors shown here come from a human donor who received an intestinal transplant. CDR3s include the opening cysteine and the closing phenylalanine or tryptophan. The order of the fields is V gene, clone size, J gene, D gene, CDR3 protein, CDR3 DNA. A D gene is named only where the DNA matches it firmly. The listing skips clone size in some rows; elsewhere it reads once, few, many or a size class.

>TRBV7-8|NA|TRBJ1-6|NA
CASSSTAPSSYNSPLHF
TGTGCCAGCAGCTCGACAGCTCCTAGCTCCTATAATTCACCCCTCCACTTT
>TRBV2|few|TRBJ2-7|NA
CASSEGSPYEQYF
TGTGCCAGCAGTGAGGGCAGCCCCTACGAGCAGTACTTC
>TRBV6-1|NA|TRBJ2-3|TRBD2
CASSQVFSGDTQYF
TGTGCCAGCAGCCAGGTTTTTAGCGGGGATACGCAGTATTTT
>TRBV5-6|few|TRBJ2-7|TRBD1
CASISMALRDSPYEQYF
TGTGCCAGCATCTCGATGGCCCTTCGGGACAGTCCCTACGAGCAGTACTTC
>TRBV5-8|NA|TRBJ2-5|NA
CASSSETQYF
TGTGCCAGCAGCTCGGAGACCCAGTACTTC
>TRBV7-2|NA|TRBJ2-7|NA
CASSPSGGPYEQYF
TGTGCCAGCAGCCCATCCGGGGGGCCCTACGAGCAGTACTTC
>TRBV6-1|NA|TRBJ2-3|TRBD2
CASSGALAGATDTQYF
TGTGCCAGCAGTGGGGCACTAGCGGGGGCCACAGATACGCAGTATTTT
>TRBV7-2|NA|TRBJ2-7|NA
CASSFPGGTSYEQYF
TGTGCCAGCAGCTTTCCCGGGGGAACCTCCTACGAGCAGTACTTC
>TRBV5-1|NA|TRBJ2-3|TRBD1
CASSLGQGLDTQYF
TGCGCCAGCAGCTTAGGACAGGGGTTAGATACGCAGTATTTT
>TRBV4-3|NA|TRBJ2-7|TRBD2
CASSQEAGGPREQYF
TGCGCCAGCAGCCAAGAAGCGGGGGGCCCTAGGGAGCAGTACTTC
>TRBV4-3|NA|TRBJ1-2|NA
CASSQERGINYGYTF
TGCGCCAGCAGCCAAGAGAGGGGGATTAACTATGGCTACACCTTC
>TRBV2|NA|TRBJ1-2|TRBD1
CASSWGTGANYGYTF
TGTGCCAGCAGTTGGGGGACAGGCGCTAACTATGGCTACACCTTC
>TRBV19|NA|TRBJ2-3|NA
CASSMNRVGTDTQYF
TGTGCCAGTAGTATGAACAGGGTCGGCACAGATACGCAGTATTTT
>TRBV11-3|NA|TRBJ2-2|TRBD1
CASSLETGVGIGAGELFF
TGTGCCAGCAGCTTAGAGACAGGGGTCGGGATTGGCGCCGGGGAGCTGTTTTTT
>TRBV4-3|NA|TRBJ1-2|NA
CASSQEGRPLYGYTF
TGCGCCAGCAGCCAAGAGGGGAGGCCCCTATATGGCTACACCTTC
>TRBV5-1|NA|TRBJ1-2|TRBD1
CASSLGTGGSYNYGYTF
TGCGCCAGCAGCTTGGGGACAGGGGGCTCGTATAACTATGGCTACACCTTC
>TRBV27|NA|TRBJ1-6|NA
CASSSFRPLGNSPLHF
TGTGCCAGCAGTTCCTTTCGACCGCTGGGCAATTCACCCCTCCACTTT
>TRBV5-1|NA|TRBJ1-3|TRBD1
CASSITGVGNTIYF
TGCGCCAGCAGCATAACAGGGGTAGGAAACACCATATATTTT
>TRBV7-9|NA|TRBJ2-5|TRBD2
CASSPAGSGGALKETQYF
TGTGCCAGCAGCCCGGCTGGTAGCGGGGGGGCCCTAAAAGAGACCCAGTACTTC
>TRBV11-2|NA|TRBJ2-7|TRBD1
CASSTSGQMYF
TGTGCCAGCAGTACCTCGGGACAGATGTACTTC
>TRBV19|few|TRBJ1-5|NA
CASSIQQGQPQHF
TGTGCCAGTAGTATACAACAGGGACAGCCCCAGCATTTT
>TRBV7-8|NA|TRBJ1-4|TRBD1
CASSPRQGRTDINEKLFF
TGTGCCAGCAGCCCACGACAGGGGCGCACGGATATTAATGAAAAACTGTTTTTT
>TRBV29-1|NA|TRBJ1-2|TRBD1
CSVVGQAHSNYGYTF
TGCAGCGTTGTCGGACAGGCCCATAGTAACTATGGCTACACCTTC
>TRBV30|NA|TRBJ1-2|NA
CAWRGGTALNYGYTF
TGTGCCTGGAGAGGGGGAACAGCCCTTAACTATGGCTACACCTTC
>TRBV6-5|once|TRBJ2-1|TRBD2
CASSNPSGGANEQFF
TGTGCCAGCAGTAACCCTAGCGGGGGGGCCAATGAGCAGTTCTTC
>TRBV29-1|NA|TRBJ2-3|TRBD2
CSSDGGKITDTQYF
TGCAGCTCGGACGGGGGGAAGATCACAGATACGCAGTATTTT
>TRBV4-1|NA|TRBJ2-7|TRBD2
CASSQDSVAGITYEQYF
TGCGCCAGCAGCCAAGATTCCGTAGCGGGAATAACCTACGAGCAGTACTTC
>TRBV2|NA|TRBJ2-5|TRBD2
CASSGGGVETQYF
TGTGCCAGCAGTGGCGGGGGAGTGGAGACCCAGTACTTC
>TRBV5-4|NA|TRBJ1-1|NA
CASSPSGIMGGTEAFF
TGTGCCAGCAGCCCGTCAGGCATAATGGGGGGCACTGAAGCTTTCTTT
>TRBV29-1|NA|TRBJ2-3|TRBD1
CSVRDRGFTDTQYF
TGCAGCGTGCGGGACAGGGGTTTTACGGATACGCAGTATTTT
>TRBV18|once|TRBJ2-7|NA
CASSSSSRVVSTYEQYF
TGTGCCAGCTCATCTTCAAGCCGGGTTGTGTCTACCTACGAGCAGTACTTC
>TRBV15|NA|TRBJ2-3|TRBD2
CATSRVLTSSSDTQYF
TGTGCCACCAGCAGAGTTTTGACTAGCTCGTCAGATACGCAGTATTTT
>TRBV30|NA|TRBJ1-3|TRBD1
CAWSPGTGFSGNTIYF
TGTGCCTGGAGCCCCGGGACAGGATTCTCTGGAAACACCATATATTTT
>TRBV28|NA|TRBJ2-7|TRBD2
CASSPGGVVGLAGGWRNF
TGTGCCAGCAGCCCCGGCGGTGTAGTGGGGCTAGCGGGGGGGTGGAGGAACTTC
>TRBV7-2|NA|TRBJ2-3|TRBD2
CASSTAGGDSDTQYF
TGTGCCAGCAGCACAGCGGGGGGTGACTCAGATACGCAGTATTTT
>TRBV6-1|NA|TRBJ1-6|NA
CASSANSNSPLHF
TGTGCCAGCAGTGCAAACAGTAATTCACCCCTCCACTTT
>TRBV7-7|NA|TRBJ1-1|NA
CASSLFASEAFF
TGTGCCAGCAGCTTATTCGCGTCTGAAGCTTTCTTT
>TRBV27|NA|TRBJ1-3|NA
CASSLSNPGASGNTIYF
TGTGCCAGCAGTTTATCCAATCCAGGGGCCTCTGGAAACACCATATATTTT
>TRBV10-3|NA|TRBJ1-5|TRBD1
CAISETGGADQPQHF
TGTGCCATCAGTGAGACAGGGGGCGCTGATCAGCCCCAGCATTTT
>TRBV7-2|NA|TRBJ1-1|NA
CASSAETGNTEAFF
TGTGCCAGCAGCGCAGAGACAGGGAACACTGAAGCTTTCTTT
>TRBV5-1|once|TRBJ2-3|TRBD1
CASQNRGTQYF
TGCGCCAGCCAAAACAGGGGTACGCAGTATTTT
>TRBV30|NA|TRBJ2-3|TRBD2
CAWRLAGVFTDTQYF
TGTGCCTGGAGACTAGCGGGGGTGTTCACAGATACGCAGTATTTT
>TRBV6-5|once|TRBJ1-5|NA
CASSYSGGLAQHF
TGTGCCAGCAGTTACTCTGGGGGCCTGGCCCAGCATTTT
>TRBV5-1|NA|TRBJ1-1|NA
CASSLFGGMNTEAFF
TGCGCCAGCAGCTTGTTTGGGGGCATGAACACTGAAGCTTTCTTT
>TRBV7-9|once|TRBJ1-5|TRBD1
CASSLSGTGSNQPQHF
TGTGCCAGCAGCCTTAGTGGGACAGGGAGCAATCAGCCCCAGCATTTT
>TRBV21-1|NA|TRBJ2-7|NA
CASIDRTYEQYF
TGTGCCAGCATCGACAGGACCTACGAGCAGTACTTC
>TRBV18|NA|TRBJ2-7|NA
CASSPGQTSYEQYF
TGTGCCAGCTCACCCGGACAAACCTCCTACGAGCAGTACTTC
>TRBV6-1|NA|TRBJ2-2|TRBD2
CASSVRLAGVNTGELFF
TGTGCCAGCAGTGTCCGACTAGCGGGTGTGAACACCGGGGAGCTGTTTTTT
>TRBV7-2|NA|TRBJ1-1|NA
CASSLAGRGTEAFF
TGTGCCAGCAGCTTAGCGGGGCGTGGCACTGAAGCTTTCTTT
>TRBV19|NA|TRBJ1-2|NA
CASSVGLLGNYGYTF
TGTGCCAGTAGCGTCGGTCTCCTTGGTAACTATGGCTACACCTTC
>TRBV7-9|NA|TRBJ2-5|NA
CASSLRGQEQETQYF
TGTGCCAGCAGCTTAAGGGGTCAGGAGCAAGAGACCCAGTACTTC
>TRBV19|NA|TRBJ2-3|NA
CASSILAADTQYF
TGTGCCAGTAGTATTCTGGCCGCAGATACGCAGTATTTT
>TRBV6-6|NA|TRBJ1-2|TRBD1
CASSPRQGDGYTF
TGTGCCAGCAGTCCCCGACAGGGTGATGGCTACACCTTC
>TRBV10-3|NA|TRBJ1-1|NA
CAISESLGLLNTEAFF
TGTGCCATCAGTGAGTCTCTGGGACTTTTGAACACTGAAGCTTTCTTT